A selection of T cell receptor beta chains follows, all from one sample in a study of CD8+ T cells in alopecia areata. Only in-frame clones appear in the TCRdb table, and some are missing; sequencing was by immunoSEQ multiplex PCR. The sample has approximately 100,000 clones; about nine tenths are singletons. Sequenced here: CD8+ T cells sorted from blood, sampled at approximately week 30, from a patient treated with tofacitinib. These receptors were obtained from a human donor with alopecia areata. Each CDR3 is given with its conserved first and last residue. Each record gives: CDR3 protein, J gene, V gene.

CDR3: CASSHSSNYGYTF
J: TRBJ1-2
V: TRBV5-1

CDR3: CASSIGQGATNTEAFF
J: TRBJ1-1
V: TRBV2

CDR3: CASSLFAGRAEAFF
J: TRBJ1-1
V: TRBV5-6

CDR3: CASSLFPGSRNEQYF
J: TRBJ2-7
V: TRBV27

CDR3: CASSRQGTSGNTIYF
J: TRBJ1-3
V: TRBV9

CDR3: CASSRGRGAGANVLTF
J: TRBJ2-6
V: TRBV7-3

CDR3: CASSSGTSGSTDTQYF
J: TRBJ2-3
V: TRBV7-3

CDR3: CASSREGWLEETQYF
J: TRBJ2-5
V: TRBV23-1

CDR3: CASSARTGVYEQYF
J: TRBJ2-7
V: TRBV7-9

CDR3: CASSPGLPNNEQFF
J: TRBJ2-1
V: TRBV6-5

CDR3: CASSPGWNTGELFF
J: TRBJ2-2
V: TRBV7-9

CDR3: CASSLAGLQPKGYIQYF
J: TRBJ2-4
V: TRBV11-2

CDR3: CATGDKFYEQYF
J: TRBJ2-7
V: TRBV10-3

CDR3: CASSQPGNTQYF
J: TRBJ2-3
V: TRBV4-1

CDR3: CASRPGTQIEKLFF
J: TRBJ1-4
V: TRBV27

CDR3: CASSSPNTGELFF
J: TRBJ2-2
V: TRBV9